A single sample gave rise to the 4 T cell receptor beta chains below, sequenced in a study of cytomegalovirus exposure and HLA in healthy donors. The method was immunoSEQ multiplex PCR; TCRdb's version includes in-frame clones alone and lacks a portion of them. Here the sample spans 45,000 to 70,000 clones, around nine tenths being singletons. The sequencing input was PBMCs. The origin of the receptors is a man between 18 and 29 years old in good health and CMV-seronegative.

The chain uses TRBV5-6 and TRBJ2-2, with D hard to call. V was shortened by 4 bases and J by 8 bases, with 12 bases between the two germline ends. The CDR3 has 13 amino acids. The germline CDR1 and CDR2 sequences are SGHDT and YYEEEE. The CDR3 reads CASSQSTKGELFF. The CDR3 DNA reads TGTGCCAGCAGCCAATCGACAAAGGGGGAGCTGTTTTTT.

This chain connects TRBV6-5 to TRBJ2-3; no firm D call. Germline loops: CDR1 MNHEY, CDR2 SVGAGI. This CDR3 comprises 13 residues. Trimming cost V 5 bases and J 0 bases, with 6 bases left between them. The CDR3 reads CASSRRSTDTQYF. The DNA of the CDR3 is TGTGCCAGCAGTCGGCGGAGCACAGATACGCAGTATTTT.

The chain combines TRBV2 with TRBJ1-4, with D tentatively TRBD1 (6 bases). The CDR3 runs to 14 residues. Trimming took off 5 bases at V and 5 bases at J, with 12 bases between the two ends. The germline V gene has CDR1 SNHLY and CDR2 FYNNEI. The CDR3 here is CASSLDRPNEKLFF. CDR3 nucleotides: TGTGCCAGCAGTCTTGACAGGCCCAATGAAAAACTGTTTTTT. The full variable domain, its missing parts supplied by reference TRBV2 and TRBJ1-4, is EPEVTQTPSHQVTQMGQEVILRCVPISNHLYFYWYRQILGQKVEFLVSFYNNEISEKSEIFDDQFSVERPDGSNFTLKIRSTKLEDSAMYFCASSLDRPNEKLFFGSGTQLSVL.

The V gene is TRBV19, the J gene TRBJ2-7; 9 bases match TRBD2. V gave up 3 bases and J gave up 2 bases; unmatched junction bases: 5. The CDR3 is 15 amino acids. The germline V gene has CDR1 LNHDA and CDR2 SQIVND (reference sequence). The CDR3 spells CASSIGASGAYEQYF. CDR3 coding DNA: TGTGCCAGTAGTATTGGGGCTAGCGGGGCCTACGAGCAGTACTTC.